These 29 T cell receptor beta chains came from one sample sequenced in a study of technical replicates of blood from a few donors (dated by TCRdb to about 2017). Library prep was done by the immunoSEQ multiplex PCR assay. TCRdb re-hosts the immuneACCESS table, in-frame sequences only. Its copies lack some clones; in the studies checked, an unresolved V gene accounts for under half of them, and the cause for the rest is not known. This sample comprises fewer than 110,000 clones, approximately 96% of them detected only once. Of the sample, approximately 0.2% falls within the top ten clones. The specimen sequenced was T cells isolated from PBMCs. The origin of the receptors is a human donor in good health.

The chain carries TRBV9 and TRBJ2-3, with 7 bases lining up with TRBD2. CDR3 length equals 15 residues. After removal of 2 bases from V and 0 bases from J, the junction contained 3 bases not matched to a gene. Germline V gene sequence: CDR1 SGDLS, CDR2 YYNGEE. The CDR3 protein is CASSVISGSTDTQYF. The CDR3 region has the DNA TGTGCCAGCAGCGTTATTAGCGGGAGCACAGATACGCAGTATTTT.

This clone was found once. The chain uses TRBV7-9 and TRBJ1-5, with D hard to call. Germline values: CDR1 SEHNR, CDR2 FQNEAQ (reference sequence). Deletions cut 1 base from V and 6 bases from J, with 13 bases between. The CDR3 has 15 amino acids. CDR3 amino acids: CASSLGGHEGQPQHF. The CDR3 DNA sequence: TGTGCCAGCAGCTTAGGCGGCCATGAAGGTCAGCCCCAGCATTTT.

This sequence joins TRBV30 and TRBJ1-2, with 8 bases aligning to TRBD1. This CDR3 is built from 13 residues. Germline V gene lookup returns CDR1 GTSNPN and CDR2 SVGIG (reference sequence). V dropped 7 bases and J dropped 8; count of bases not matched to a gene: 12. CDR3 nucleotides: TGTGCCTTAAAGCCGACAGGGGTTGGGGGCTACACCTTC. Its protein is CALKPTGVGGYTF.

The V and J genes are TRBV2 and TRBJ2-7, with TRBD2 matching 12 bases. Germline trimming cut 7 bases from V and 2 bases from J; bases unmatched to any gene: 12. This CDR3 comprises 17 residues. In germline, CDR1 is SNHLY, CDR2 FYNNEI. CDR3 DNA: TGTGCCAGCAACGGGGGACTAGCGGGCCCCTATCCCTACGAGCAGTACTTC. Protein: CASNGGLAGPYPYEQYF.

The chain carries TRBV5-1 and TRBJ2-1, with 10 bases that match TRBD1. The V gene's germline CDR1 is SGHRS and CDR2 YFSETQ. Losses at the gene ends were 0 bases for V and 6 bases for J; bases not matched to a gene: 9. This CDR3 region has 17 residues. CDR3 protein: CASSLAPPGQGSNEQFF. The CDR3 region has the DNA TGCGCCAGCAGCTTGGCACCACCGGGACAGGGGAGCAATGAGCAGTTCTTC.

The V and J genes are TRBV10-2 and TRBJ2-5, with 10 bases matching TRBD1. With V trimmed by 4 bases and J by 5 bases, 10 bases remained unmatched. Germline V lookup: CDR1 WSHSY, CDR2 SAAADI. The CDR3 has 16 amino acids. CDR3 coding DNA: TGCGCCAGCAGTGGGCCGGACAGGGGGTACGGCGAGACCCAGTACTTC. Residues: CASSGPDRGYGETQYF.

This clone appeared once. The chain is built from TRBV14 and TRBJ2-1, with 8 bases fitting TRBD1. CDR1 and CDR2 (germline): SGHDN, FVKESK. V lost 3 bases and J lost 4; bases outside the gene matches: 8. CDR3 length: 16 residues. This CDR3 reads CASSQLYRGSYNEQFF. Written as DNA, the CDR3 is TGTGCCAGCAGCCAGTTATACAGGGGGTCATACAATGAGCAGTTCTTC.

The chain links TRBV14 to TRBJ2-5, with D perhaps matching TRBD2 (6 bases). The CDR3 contains 17 residues. CDR1 SGHDN and CDR2 FVKESK come from the germline V gene. The V end lost 0 bases, the J end lost 2 bases, and 16 bases lay between the germline ends. The CDR3 protein is CASSQDGTFSLQETQYF. Written as DNA, the CDR3 is TGTGCCAGCAGCCAAGATGGGACTTTCTCATTACAAGAGACCCAGTACTTC.

The rearrangement links TRBV5-4 to TRBJ1-4, with D possibly TRBD1 on 5 matching bases. The V end lost 4 bases, the J end lost 5 bases, and 9 bases lay between the germline ends. The CDR3 consists of 13 residues. Germline CDR1 is SGHNT and CDR2 is YYREEE (reference sequence). CDR3 region: CASSRGDNEKLFF. The CDR3 DNA sequence: TGTGCCAGCAGCCGCGGGGACAATGAAAAACTGTTTTTT.

The chain links TRBV23-1 to TRBJ1-6, with TRBD1 matching over 7 bases. TRBV23-1 is classed as an ORF, of uncertain function. CDR3 length: 18 residues. Trimming removed 3 bases from V and 5 bases from J; junction bases left unmatched: 13. The CDR3 reads CASSHVQGGGRDNSPLHF. CDR3 DNA: TGCGCCAGCAGTCACGTTCAAGGGGGCGGACGGGATAATTCACCCCTCCACTTT.

This clone came up once. The chain couples TRBV14 to TRBJ2-1; D is perhaps TRBD2 (6 bases). Trimming removed 1 base at V and 6 bases at J, with 13 bases between. This CDR3 is 15 amino acids long. Germline assignment: CDR1 SGHDN and CDR2 FVKESK. The chain's CDR3 is CASSQAQWGLNEQFF. The CDR3 region has the DNA TGTGCCAGCAGCCAAGCACAGTGGGGACTCAATGAGCAGTTCTTC.

This chain connects TRBV25-1 to TRBJ2-3; 11 bases match TRBD2. CDR1 is MGHDK and CDR2 is SYGVNS in the germline V gene. V was pared by 4 bases and J by 2 bases, with 5 bases of the junction left unmatched. The CDR3 has 16 amino acids. The CDR3 here is CASSALGLAATDTQYF. The CDR3 DNA reads as TGTGCCAGCAGTGCCCTGGGACTAGCGGCCACAGATACGCAGTATTTT. Full variable domain (rest looked up from reference TRBV25-1 and TRBJ2-3): EADIYQTPRYLVIGTGKKITLECSQTMGHDKMYWYQQDPGMELHLIHYSYGVNSTEKGDLSSESTVSRIRTEHFPLTLESARPSHTSQYLCASSALGLAATDTQYFGPGTRLTVL.

The rearrangement joins TRBV28 to TRBJ1-2; D is undetermined. This CDR3 comprises 13 residues. Trimming shortened V by 3 bases and J by 4 bases, and 9 bases separated the two germline ends. CDR1 and CDR2 from the germline V gene are MDHEN and SYDVKM. The CDR3 protein is CASSLRVGYGYTF. The DNA for the CDR3 is TGTGCCAGCAGTTTGAGAGTCGGCTATGGCTACACCTTC.

The V call is TRBV4-1, the J call TRBJ2-2, with TRBD1 matching 10 bases. Per germline, CDR1 MGHRA and CDR2 YSYEKL. The V segment lost 2 bases and the J segment 5 bases; nucleotides outside the gene matches: 14. CDR3 length: 19 amino acids. CDR3 coding DNA: TGCGCCAGCAGCCAATCCCCGGGACAGGGGATTCAAGGGACCGGGGAGCTGTTTTTT. Translating it yields CASSQSPGQGIQGTGELFF.

The V gene is TRBV5-5, the J gene TRBJ1-1; 7 bases match TRBD1. The CDR3 has 14 residues. The V gene end was trimmed by 7 bases and the J gene end by 1 base; junction bases not matched to a gene: 7. The germline CDR1 and CDR2 sequences are SGHKS and YYEKEE (reference sequence). In nucleotides, the CDR3 is TGTGCCAGCGAACCACAGGGGAGGAACACTGAAGCTTTCTTT. Protein product: CASEPQGRNTEAFF.

The chain has TRBV28 and TRBJ2-4; possible D gene TRBD2, 5 bases. The CDR3 extends over 15 amino acids. The V gene's germline CDR1 is MDHEN and CDR2 SYDVKM. V was cut by 5 bases and J by 3 bases, with 14 bases left in between. CDR3 in amino acids: CASSRVGVGKNIQYF. The CDR3 region has the DNA TGTGCCAGCAGTAGGGTCGGGGTGGGCAAAAACATTCAGTACTTC.

This chain uses TRBV2 with TRBJ2-5; 7 nucleotides align to TRBD1. CDR3 length: 15 amino acids. The V and J ends lost 5 bases and 4 bases, in that order; junction bases with no gene match: 10. CDR1 and CDR2 from the germline V gene are SNHLY and FYNNEI. The CDR3 DNA reads as TGTGCCAGCAGTCTTAGACAGGGTATAGGAGAGACCCAGTACTTC. It codes for CASSLRQGIGETQYF.

V is TRBV5-5 and J is TRBJ2-1, with a weak D call TRBD2 (6 bases). CDR1 SGHKS and CDR2 YYEKEE come from the germline V gene (reference sequence). The CDR3 has 13 residues. The V gene lost 2 bases and the J gene lost 7 bases, with 10 bases spanning the gap. Here the CDR3 reads CASSFLRGNEQFF. Written as DNA, the CDR3 is TGTGCCAGCAGCTTCCTGCGGGGTAATGAGCAGTTCTTC.

This chain uses TRBV4-1 with TRBJ1-1; D call uncertain. The CDR3 consists of 12 residues. Between the trimmed V and J ends, which lost 4 bases and 3 bases, there was a span of 6 bases. The germline V gene has CDR1 MGHRA and CDR2 YSYEKL. The CDR3 here is CASSLPYTEAFF. The CDR3 DNA reads TGCGCCAGCAGCCTTCCATACACTGAAGCTTTCTTT.

The genes are TRBV4-1 and TRBJ1-2; no definite D call. V shed 9 bases and J shed 1 base, with 21 bases lying between them. The CDR3 has 16 residues. The germline CDR1 and CDR2 sequences are MGHRA and YSYEKL. CDR3 in DNA: TGCGCCAGTAATAACGACCGGGTAGTGAGTAACTATGGCTACACCTTC. Residues: CASNNDRVVSNYGYTF.

The genes are TRBV2 and TRBJ2-5; TRBD2 matches 13 bases. The CDR3 has 22 amino acids. In germline, CDR1 is SNHLY, CDR2 FYNNEI. Unmatched junction bases numbered 20, after V lost 4 bases and J lost 0 bases. This chain's CDR3 is CASSGFGIGILAGGLYQETQYF. CDR3 bases: TGTGCCAGCAGTGGTTTTGGTATCGGGATACTAGCGGGGGGGTTGTACCAAGAGACCCAGTACTTC.

This clone was detected only once. The V call is TRBV6-1, the J call TRBJ2-3; 9 nucleotides match TRBD1. The germline CDR1 and CDR2 sequences are MNHNS and SASEGT. The CDR3 has 13 residues. V lost 6 bases and J lost 11; bases outside the gene matches: 9. The CDR3, as DNA: TGTGCCAGCAGGGATCCACAGGGGGCCATGCAGTATTTT. It is translated as CASRDPQGAMQYF.

The CDR3 reads CASSWTSTDTQYF. For the CDR3, the DNA is TGTGCCAGCAGTTGGACTAGCACAGATACGCAGTATTTT. The V gene is TRBV6-5, the J gene TRBJ2-3, with D perhaps TRBD2 (5 bases). V was shortened by 4 bases and J by 0 bases, with 5 bases between the two germline ends. Germline-derived CDR1 and CDR2 are MNHEY and SVGAGI. CDR3 length equals 13 residues.

The V gene is TRBV30, the J gene TRBJ2-7, with D perhaps TRBD1 (6 bases). The CDR3 is 13 residues long. From germline, CDR1 is GTSNPN and CDR2 SVGIG (reference sequence). V was cut by 1 base and J by 3 bases, with 10 bases left in between. CDR3 sequence (DNA): TGTGCCTGGAGTGGGGCCAGGGGCTACGAGCAGTACTTC. This codes for CAWSGARGYEQYF.

The chain recombines TRBV7-9 with TRBJ2-7, with 10 bases aligning to TRBD2. This CDR3 has 13 amino acids. CDR1 SEHNR and CDR2 FQNEAQ come from the germline V gene (reference sequence). V lost 2 bases and J lost 13; bases outside the gene matches: 8. CDR3 coding DNA: TGTGCCAGCAGCTTACCTAGCGGGAGAATTTACTACTTC. Translation gives CASSLPSGRIYYF. Full variable domain (remainder filled in from reference TRBV7-9 and TRBJ2-7): DTGVSQNPRHKITKRGQNVTFRCDPISEHNRLYWYRQTLGQGPEFLTYFQNEAQLEKSRLLSDRFSAERPKGSFSTLEIQRTEQGDSAMYLCASSLPSGRIYYFGPGTRLTVT.

The rearrangement joins TRBV7-2 to TRBJ2-4; the match to TRBD1 covers 7 bases. Trimming at V came to 5 bases and at J to 7 bases, leaving 8 bases not matched to a gene. The CDR3 consists of 14 residues. Germline CDR1 SGHTA, CDR2 FQGNSA. CDR3: CASSHPGQTNIQYF. CDR3 nucleotide sequence: TGTGCCAGCAGCCATCCGGGACAGACTAACATTCAGTACTTC. Looking up the rest from reference TRBV7-2 and TRBJ2-4 gives the full variable domain: GAGVSQSPSNKVTEKGKDVELRCDPISGHTALYWYRQSLGQGLEFLIYFQGNSAPDKSGLPSDRFSAERTGGSVSTLTIQRTQQEDSAVYLCASSHPGQTNIQYFGAGTRLSVL.

The J gene is TRBJ2-1, the V gene TRBV6-1; 7 nucleotides line up with TRBD2. The CDR3 runs 12 residues. The junction had 4 bases not matched to a gene; V was cut back by 7 bases and J by 7 bases. CDR1 MNHNS and CDR2 SASEGT come from the germline V gene. The CDR3 region has the DNA TGTGCCAGCAAACTAGCGTCAAATGAGCAGTTCTTC. This gives the protein CASKLASNEQFF.

The V and J genes are TRBV2 and TRBJ1-4; TRBD1 agrees at 8 bases. V lost 7 bases, J lost 5 bases, and 6 bases stayed unmatched. The CDR3 has 14 residues. The germline CDR1 and CDR2 sequences are SNHLY and FYNNEI. The CDR3 sequence is CASTRQGRNEKLFF. The DNA of the CDR3 is TGTGCCAGCACGAGACAGGGGCGAAATGAAAAACTGTTTTTT.

This rearrangement joins TRBV5-8 to TRBJ1-2; D remains unclear. V lost 0 bases and J 4 bases, leaving 10 bases between the germline ends. CDR1 and CDR2 (germline): SGHTS, YDEGEE. CDR3 size: 14 residues. CDR3: CASSLGGSIYGYTF. The CDR3 DNA reads as TGTGCCAGCAGCTTGGGAGGGAGTATCTATGGCTACACCTTC.